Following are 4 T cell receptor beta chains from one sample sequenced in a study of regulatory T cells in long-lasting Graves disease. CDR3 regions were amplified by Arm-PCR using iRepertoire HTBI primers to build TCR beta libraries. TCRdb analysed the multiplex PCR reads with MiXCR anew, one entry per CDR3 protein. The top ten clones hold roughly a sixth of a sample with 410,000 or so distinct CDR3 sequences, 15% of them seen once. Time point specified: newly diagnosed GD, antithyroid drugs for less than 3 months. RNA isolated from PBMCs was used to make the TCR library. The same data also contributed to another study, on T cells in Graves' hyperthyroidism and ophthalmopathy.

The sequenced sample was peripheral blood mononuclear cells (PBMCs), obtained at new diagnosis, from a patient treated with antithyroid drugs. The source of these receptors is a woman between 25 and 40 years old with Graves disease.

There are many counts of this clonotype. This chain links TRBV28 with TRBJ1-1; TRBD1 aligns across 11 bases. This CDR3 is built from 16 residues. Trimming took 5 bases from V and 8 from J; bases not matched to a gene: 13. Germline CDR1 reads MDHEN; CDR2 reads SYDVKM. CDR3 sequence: CASSTPGQGETREAFF. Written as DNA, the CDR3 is TGTGCCAGCAGTACTCCGGGACAGGGGGAGACCCGAGAAGCTTTCTTT.

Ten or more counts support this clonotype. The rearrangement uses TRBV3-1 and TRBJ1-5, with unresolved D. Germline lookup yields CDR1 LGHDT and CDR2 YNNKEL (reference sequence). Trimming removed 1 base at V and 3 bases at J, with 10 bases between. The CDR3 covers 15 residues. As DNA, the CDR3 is TGTGCCAGCAGCCAAGTTACGGGGTTCAATCAGCCCCAGCATTTT. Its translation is CASSQVTGFNQPQHF.

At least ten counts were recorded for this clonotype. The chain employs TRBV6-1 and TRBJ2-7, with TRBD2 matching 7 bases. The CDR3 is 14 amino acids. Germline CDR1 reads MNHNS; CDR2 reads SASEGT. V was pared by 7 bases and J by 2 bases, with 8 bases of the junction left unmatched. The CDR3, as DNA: TGTGCCAGCACAACCCAAGCGGGGACCTACGAGCAGTACTTC. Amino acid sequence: CASTTQAGTYEQYF.

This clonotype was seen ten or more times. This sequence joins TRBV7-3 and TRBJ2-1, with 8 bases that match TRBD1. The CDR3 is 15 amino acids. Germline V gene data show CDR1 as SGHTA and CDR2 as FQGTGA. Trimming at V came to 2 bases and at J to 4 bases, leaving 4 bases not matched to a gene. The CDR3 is CASSLEQGVYNEQFF. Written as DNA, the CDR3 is TGTGCCAGCAGCTTAGAACAGGGGGTTTACAATGAGCAGTTCTTC.